The clone carrying this T cell receptor (beta chain) has only a few counts. This entry is derived from a study of Ad26.COV2.S vaccination and SARS-CoV-2 variants. The protocol was immunoSEQ multiplex PCR, while the TCRdb copy is restricted to in-frame clones and leaves out a portion. The sample has 300,000 to 400,000 clones, 70% to 90% seen once. Regarding treatment: over 15 received Ad26.COV2.S at low or high dose, single or two shots; roughly five received placebo; per-sample allocation not given. Day 63 following the first vaccine or placebo injection was when the samples were taken. The CDR3 consists of 13 residues. Germline CDR1 SNHLY, CDR2 FYNNEI. Trimming pared 6 bases from V and 3 bases from J, leaving 9 bases between.

The clonotype was recovered from a person between 18 and 65 years old who received the Ad26.COV2.S COVID-19 vaccine or a placebo. The rearrangement joins TRBV2 to TRBJ2-1; D not certain. The specimen was peripheral blood, collected in a trial of Ad26.COV2.S vaccine versus placebo. CDR3 sequence: CASSPDLYNEQFF. The CDR3 nucleotides are TGTGCCAGCAGCCCCGACCTCTACAATGAGCAGTTCTTC.